This T cell receptor beta chain was profiled in a study of blood T cell repertoires in COVID-19. Background on the study: Samples taken during acute and convalescent COVID-19 were collected in the United States, Italy and Spain. T cells, B-cell-depleted T cells, or PBMCs provided the cDNA or gDNA that served as material.

The V gene lost 2 bases and the J gene lost 8 bases, with 16 bases spanning the gap. CDR1 is SEHNR, CDR2 FQNEAQ, per germline (reference sequence). The CDR3 runs 15 residues. In the authors' methods: Amplification from reference gene primers served as the basis for estimated nucleated cell counts. TCRdb's copy holds only in-frame clones and misses some; the assay was immunoSEQ multiplex PCR. V and J calls and clone size are given by that table; D and trimming were obtained from the DNA. The sample lists 200,000 or so clones, around 84% seen once, with around 5.7% in the top ten. This clonotype was obtained from an elderly man with acute or convalescent COVID-19. The source material was peripheral blood. This rearrangement joins TRBV7-9 to TRBJ1-5, with D unclear. The CDR3 sequence: CASSLLGSGEEPQHF. CDR3 nucleotide sequence: TGTGCCAGCAGCTTATTGGGCAGTGGGGAGGAGCCCCAGCATTTT.